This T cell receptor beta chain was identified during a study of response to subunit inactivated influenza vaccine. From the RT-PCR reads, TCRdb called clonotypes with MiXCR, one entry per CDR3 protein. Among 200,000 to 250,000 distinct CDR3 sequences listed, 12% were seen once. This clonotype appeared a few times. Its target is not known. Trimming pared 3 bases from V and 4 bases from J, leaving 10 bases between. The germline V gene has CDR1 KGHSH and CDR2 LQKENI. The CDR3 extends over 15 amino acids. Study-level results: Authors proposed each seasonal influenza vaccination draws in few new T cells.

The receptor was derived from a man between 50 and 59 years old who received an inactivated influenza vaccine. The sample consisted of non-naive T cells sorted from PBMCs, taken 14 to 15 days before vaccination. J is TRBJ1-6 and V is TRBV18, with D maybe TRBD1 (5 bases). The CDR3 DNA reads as TGTGCCAGCTCACCTGGGGCACCGTATAATTCACCCCTCCACTTT. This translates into CASSPGAPYNSPLHF.